A single sample is the source of the 5 T cell receptor beta chains below, sequenced in a study of blood T cell repertoires in COVID-19. Assay used: immunoSEQ multiplex PCR; TCRdb lists only in-frame clones, some missing. This sample carries tens of thousands of clones, around 86% of them seen once, and the ten largest clones take roughly 24%. Specimen: peripheral blood. All receptors come from a human donor with active COVID-19. The donor label of this sample is uncertain.

The V and J genes are TRBV5-1 and TRBJ2-5; D uncertain. The V and J ends lost 0 bases and 2 bases respectively, with 8 bases between them. The CDR3 length is 14 residues. Looked up from germline, CDR1 is SGHRS and CDR2 is YFSETQ. The CDR3 sequence: CASSLERPQETQYF. CDR3 nucleotide sequence: TGCGCCAGCAGCTTGGAGAGGCCTCAAGAGACCCAGTACTTC.

This clone was recorded only once. This chain connects TRBV4-2 to TRBJ1-1, with D uncertain. Trimming removed 1 base at V and 2 bases at J, with 5 bases between. Looked up from germline, CDR1 is LGHNA and CDR2 is YNFKEQ. The CDR3 totals 13 residues. For the CDR3, the DNA is TGTGCCAGCAGCCAAGCAGTAAACACTGAAGCTTTCTTT. Translation gives CASSQAVNTEAFF.

The CDR3 nucleotides are TGTGCCAGCACCCAAACATACGGGACAGATCAGCCCCAGCATTTT. Translation: CASTQTYGTDQPQHF. V gene TRBV7-8 combines with J gene TRBJ1-5, with 7 bases identical to TRBD1. CDR1 SGHVS and CDR2 FQNEAQ come from the germline V gene. V lost 7 bases and J lost 5; bases outside the gene matches: 11. This CDR3 region has 15 residues.

The chain joins TRBV6-2 or TRBV6-3 to TRBJ2-7, with D unclear. V lost 0 bases and J 4 bases, leaving 16 bases between the germline ends. The CDR3 has 16 amino acids. Germline V CDR1 and CDR2: MNHEY, SVGEGT. The CDR3 coding sequence is TGTGCCAGCAGTTACTCGAATGCCCCAGGTGGGTACGAGCAGTACTTC. Its protein is CASSYSNAPGGYEQYF.

The J gene is TRBJ2-7, the V gene TRBV3-1 (or the pseudogene TRBV3-2), with 11 bases that match TRBD1. The length of the CDR3 is 15 residues. With V trimmed by 4 bases and J by 1 base, 3 bases remained unmatched. Germline V lookup: CDR1 LGHDT, CDR2 YNNKEL (reference sequence). The CDR3, as DNA: TGTGCCAGCAGCCCAGGGACAGGGGGATCCTACGAGCAGTACTTC. Translated: CASSPGTGGSYEQYF.